The rows below give T cell receptor beta chains drawn from one sample of a study of beta chain features in type 1 diabetes. Clones were sequenced by immunoSEQ multiplex PCR, and TCRdb holds only the in-frame ones, with some missing. The table lists 150,000 to 200,000 clones, about 9% of them singletons. The specimen sequenced was central memory CD4+ T cells from blood. The receptors here all came from a woman younger than 30 with type 1 diabetes. Both conserved end residues are part of each CDR3. D genes are given only for firm matches. The size entry is marked missing in some rows and otherwise reads once, few, many or a size class.

>TRBJ2-3|.|few|TRBV5-8
TGTGCCAGCACCCAGAGCACAGATACGCAGTATTTT
CASTQSTDTQYF
>TRBJ2-7|.|many|TRBV11-2
TGTGCCAGCAGCTTAGATGATAGGGGGCAGTACTTC
CASSLDDRGQYF
>TRBJ1-2|.|.|TRBV30
TGTGCCTGGGGCGACAGGTCCCCGATGAGGGGCTACACCTTC
CAWGDRSPMRGYTF
>TRBJ1-4|.|.|TRBV18
TGTGCCAGCTCACCCGGGACACTGAATAATGAAAAACTGTTTTTT
CASSPGTLNNEKLFF
>TRBJ1-2|.|few|TRBV11-3
TGTGCCAGCAGTCTCGGGATCTATGGCTACACCTTC
CASSLGIYGYTF
>TRBJ2-1|TRBD1|few|TRBV7-2
TGTGCCAGCAGCTTACCAGGGGGTGAGCAGTTCTTC
CASSLPGGEQFF
>TRBJ2-1|TRBD1|.|TRBV2
TGTGCCAGCAATCTGGACAGGGAGATAGGTGAGCAGTTCTTC
CASNLDREIGEQFF
>TRBJ1-2|.|many|TRBV2
TGTGCCAGCAGTGAAGATGGACACGGGGGCTACACCTTC
CASSEDGHGGYTF
>TRBJ2-7|TRBD1|few|TRBV13
TGTGCCAGCAGCTTAGCCGGGACAGGGATCGAGCAGTACTTC
CASSLAGTGIEQYF
>TRBJ2-5|.|few|TRBV28
TGTGCCAGCAGCTTAGGGGCAGCAGAGACCCAGTACTTC
CASSLGAAETQYF
>TRBJ2-5|TRBD2|.|TRBV2
TGTGCCAGCAGTGAAGTAGCTAGCGGGGGAGGGACCCAGTACTTC
CASSEVASGGGTQYF
>TRBJ1-5|.|few|TRBV29-1
TGCAGCGCGGGGGACCACGGTCAGCCCCAGCATTTT
CSAGDHGQPQHF
>TRBJ1-1|.|many|TRBV4-2
TGTGCCAGCAGCCGCTGGACTTCCGACGCGGGAGAAGCTTTCTTT
CASSRWTSDAGEAFF
>TRBJ2-1|TRBD2|few|TRBV7-9
TGTGCCAGCAGCTTAGTGGGCGGGAGGGCCACTGAGCAGTTCTTC
CASSLVGGRATEQFF
>TRBJ2-2|TRBD2|.|TRBV9
TGTGCCAGCAGCGCCCGTAGCGGGGGGGCATCCGGGGAGCTGTTTTTT
CASSARSGGASGELFF
>TRBJ2-5|TRBD1|few|TRBV29-1
TGCAGCGTTGCGCCGAGGACAGGATACCAAGAGACCCAGTACTTC
CSVAPRTGYQETQYF
>TRBJ2-7|TRBD2|once|TRBV18
TGTGCCAGCTCACCACCTGGACTAGCGGTCGCCTACGAGCAGTACTTC
CASSPPGLAVAYEQYF
>TRBJ2-2|TRBD1|few|TRBV4-1
TGCGCCAGCAGCCACACAGGGGGCACGTTTTCGGACACCGGGGAGCTGTTTTTT
CASSHTGGTFSDTGELFF
>TRBJ1-6|.|.|TRBV15
TGTGCCACCAGCAGAGATTACAGCTCCTATAATTCACCCCTCCACTTT
CATSRDYSSYNSPLHF
>TRBJ1-1|.|.|TRBV14
TGTGCCAGCAGCCAAGTTGCTACCGTTGTCATGAACACTGAAGCTTTCTTT
CASSQVATVVMNTEAFF
>TRBJ2-3|.|few|TRBV9
TGTGCCAGCAGCCACGAAGACCCCTCGTCTAGTCAGTATTTT
CASSHEDPSSSQYF
>TRBJ2-1|TRBD2|few|TRBV28
TGTGCCAGTACCAAACTAGCGGGAGTCAATGAGCAGTTCTTC
CASTKLAGVNEQFF
>TRBJ2-5|TRBD1|.|TRBV28
TGTGCCAGCAGCCTCCTCGGACAGGGCCAGGAGACCCAGTACTTC
CASSLLGQGQETQYF
>TRBJ2-3|TRBD2|.|TRBV5-6
TGTGCCAGCAGCCGAGGGGGACTAGCGACAGATACGCAGTATTTT
CASSRGGLATDTQYF
>TRBJ2-1|.|few|TRBV6-1
TGTGCCAGCGACTCCATAAATATTAATGAGCAGTTCTTC
CASDSININEQFF
>TRBJ2-6|.|.|TRBV19
TGTGCCAGTAGTCAGTCTGGGGCCAACGTCCTGACTTTC
CASSQSGANVLTF
>TRBJ2-1|.|.|TRBV15
TGTGCCACCAGCAGAGATAAGGGGGTCCCCTCCTACAATGAGCAGTTCTTC
CATSRDKGVPSYNEQFF
>TRBJ1-5|TRBD1|.|TRBV19
TGTGCCAGTAGTTTGGGACAGGGGAGTAATCAGCCCCAGCATTTT
CASSLGQGSNQPQHF
>TRBJ1-1|.|.|TRBV7-2
TGTGCCAGCAGCCTCCGAGTCGTAACAGGGAACACTGAAGCTTTCTTT
CASSLRVVTGNTEAFF
>TRBJ1-5|TRBD1|few|TRBV28
TGTGCCAGCCTGGGACAGCGCAATCAGCCCCAGCATTTT
CASLGQRNQPQHF
>TRBJ2-1|TRBD1|.|TRBV11-2
TGTGCCAGTACAGGGGGTCGGTACAATGAGCAGTTCTTC
CASTGGRYNEQFF
>TRBJ2-3|TRBD2|.|TRBV5-4
TGTGCCAGCAGCTCTCCTCCGACTAGCGGGGGGTTCAGGGGAACGGATACGCAGTATTTT
CASSSPPTSGGFRGTDTQYF
>TRBJ1-1|TRBD1|.|TRBV9
TGTGCCAGCAGCGCGACAGGGGGCGCGGGCACTGAAGCTTTCTTT
CASSATGGAGTEAFF
>TRBJ2-3|.|.|TRBV30
TGTGCCTGGAGTGTGCGGGATACGCAGTATTTT
CAWSVRDTQYF
>TRBJ1-1|.|many|TRBV5-4
TGTGCCAGCAGCCGCGCCAGGGCAAACACTGAAGCTTTCTTT
CASSRARANTEAFF
>TRBJ2-2|.|.|TRBV6-5
TGTGCCAGCAGCGGACAGAGTGGTCACCGGGAGCTGTTTTTT
CASSGQSGHRELFF
>TRBJ2-5|.|few|TRBV4-3
TGCGCCAGCAGCCAGGGTACAGGAGAGACCCAGTACTTC
CASSQGTGETQYF
>TRBJ2-5|TRBD1|.|TRBV6-6
TGTGCCAGCAGTCTAGGGGGCGCGGAGACCCAGTACTTC
CASSLGGAETQYF
>TRBJ2-7|TRBD1|.|TRBV18
TGTGCCAGCTCCCCCGGGACAGGGACCTACGAGCAGTACTTC
CASSPGTGTYEQYF
>TRBJ2-1|TRBD2|few|TRBV2
TGTGCCAGCAGTGAGCAGCGGGGGGGCTCGAGTGAGCAGTTCTTC
CASSEQRGGSSEQFF
>TRBJ2-1|.|.|TRBV5-4
TGTGCCAGCAGCTTAGATCGTAGTTACAATGAGCAGTTCTTC
CASSLDRSYNEQFF
>TRBJ2-7|.|few|TRBV7-2
TGTGCCAGCAGCTTAGTAGCCGGGACATCCTACGAGCAGTACTTC
CASSLVAGTSYEQYF
>TRBJ2-7|TRBD2|.|TRBV5-6
TGTGCCAGCAGCTTGGCAGGGGCGGGACGGGTGCTATTAGCGGGAGATATGTACTTC
CASSLAGAGRVLLAGDMYF
>TRBJ2-7|TRBD1|.|TRBV28
TGTGCCAGCATCCCGGGACAGGGGTTCTCCTACGAGCAGTACTTC
CASIPGQGFSYEQYF
>TRBJ2-5|.|.|TRBV7-3
TGTGCCAGCAGCGCCGGAGGGGGAGGCGGGAGAGAGACCCAGTACTTC
CASSAGGGGGRETQYF
>TRBJ2-7|TRBD1|few|TRBV2
TGTGCCAGCAGGAGAGGACAGGTCGCCTACGAGCAGTACTTC
CASRRGQVAYEQYF
>TRBJ2-2|TRBD1|.|TRBV7-9
TGTGCCAGCAGCCAGAAACCGGGACAGGGCAACACCGGGGAGCTGTTTTTT
CASSQKPGQGNTGELFF
>TRBJ2-1|.|.|TRBV11-3
TGTGCCAGCAGCTTGGGACTCAGCTCCTACAATGAGCAGTTCTTC
CASSLGLSSYNEQFF
>TRBJ2-1|TRBD2|.|TRBV5-1
TGCGCCAGCATCAGGGTAGCGGGAGCCAATGAGCAGTTCTTC
CASIRVAGANEQFF